This T cell receptor (beta chain) was sequenced for a study of regulatory T cells in long-lasting Graves disease. Documented time point: persistent/refractory GD, antithyroid drugs over 5 years with positive TRAb. Following extraction of RNA from PBMCs, that RNA was used to make the TCR library. CDR3 length equals 13 residues. Trimming pared 7 bases from V and 3 bases from J, leaving 13 bases between. Germline values: CDR1 MNHNS, CDR2 SASEGT. This clonotype was observed once. Construction of TCR beta libraries relied on iRepertoire HTBI primers and on Arm-PCR targeting CDR3 regions. TCRdb redid the calling of the multiplex PCR reads with MiXCR, one entry per CDR3 protein. The sample carries 300,000 to 500,000 distinct CDR3 sequences, about a fifth recorded once.

The sequence derives from a female donor with Graves disease. The chain combines TRBV6-1 with TRBJ2-7; unclear D gene. The specimen comprised peripheral blood mononuclear cells (PBMCs), sampled when the disease was refractory, from a patient treated with antithyroid drugs. The CDR3 here is CASTTYRLYEQYF. In nucleotides, the CDR3 is TGTGCCAGCACAACTTACCGCCTCTACGAGCAGTACTTC.